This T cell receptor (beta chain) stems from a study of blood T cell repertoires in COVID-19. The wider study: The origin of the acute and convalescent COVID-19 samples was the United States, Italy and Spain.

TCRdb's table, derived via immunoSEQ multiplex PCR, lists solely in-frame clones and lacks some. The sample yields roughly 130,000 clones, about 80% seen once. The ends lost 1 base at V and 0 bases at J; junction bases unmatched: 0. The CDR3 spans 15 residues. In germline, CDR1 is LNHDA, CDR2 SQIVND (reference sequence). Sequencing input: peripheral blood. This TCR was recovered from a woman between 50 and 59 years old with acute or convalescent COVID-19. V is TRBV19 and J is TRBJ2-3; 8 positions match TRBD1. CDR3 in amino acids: CASSIGQGSTDTQYF. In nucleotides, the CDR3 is TGTGCCAGTAGTATAGGACAGGGGAGCACAGATACGCAGTATTTT. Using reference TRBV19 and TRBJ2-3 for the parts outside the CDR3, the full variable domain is DGGITQSPKYLFRKEGQNVTLSCEQNLNHDAMYWYRQDPGQGLRLIYYSQIVNDFQKGDIAEGYSVSREKKESFPLTVTSAQKNPTAFYLCASSIGQGSTDTQYFGPGTRLTVL.